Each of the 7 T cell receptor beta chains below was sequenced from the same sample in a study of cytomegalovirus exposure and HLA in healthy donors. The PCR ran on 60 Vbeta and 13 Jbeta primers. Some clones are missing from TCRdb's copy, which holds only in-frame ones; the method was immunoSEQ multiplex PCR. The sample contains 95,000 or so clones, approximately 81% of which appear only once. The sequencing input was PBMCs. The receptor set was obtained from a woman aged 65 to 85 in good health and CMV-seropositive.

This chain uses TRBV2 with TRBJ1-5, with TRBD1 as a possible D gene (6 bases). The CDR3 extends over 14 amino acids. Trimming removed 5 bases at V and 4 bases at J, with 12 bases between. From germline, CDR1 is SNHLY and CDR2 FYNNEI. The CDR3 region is CASSPEQGNQPQHF. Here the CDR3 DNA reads TGTGCCAGCAGTCCCGAACAGGGTAATCAGCCCCAGCATTTT.

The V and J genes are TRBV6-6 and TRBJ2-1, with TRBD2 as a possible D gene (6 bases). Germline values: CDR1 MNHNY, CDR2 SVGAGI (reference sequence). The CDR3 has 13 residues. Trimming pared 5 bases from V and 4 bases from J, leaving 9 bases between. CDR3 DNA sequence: TGTGCCAGCAGTCTTCTAGCGTACAATGAGCAGTTCTTC. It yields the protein CASSLLAYNEQFF.

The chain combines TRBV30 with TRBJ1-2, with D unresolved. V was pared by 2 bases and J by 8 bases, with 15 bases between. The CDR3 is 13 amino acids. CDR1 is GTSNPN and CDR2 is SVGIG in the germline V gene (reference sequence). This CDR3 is CAWSREGADGYTF. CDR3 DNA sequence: TGTGCCTGGAGTCGGGAGGGAGCGGACGGCTACACCTTC.

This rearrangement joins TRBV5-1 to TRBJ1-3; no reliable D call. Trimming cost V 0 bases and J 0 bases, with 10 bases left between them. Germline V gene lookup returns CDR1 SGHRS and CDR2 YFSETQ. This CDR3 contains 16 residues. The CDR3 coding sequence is TGCGCCAGCAGCTTGGATGGGCTGTCCTCTGGAAACACCATATATTTT. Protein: CASSLDGLSSGNTIYF.

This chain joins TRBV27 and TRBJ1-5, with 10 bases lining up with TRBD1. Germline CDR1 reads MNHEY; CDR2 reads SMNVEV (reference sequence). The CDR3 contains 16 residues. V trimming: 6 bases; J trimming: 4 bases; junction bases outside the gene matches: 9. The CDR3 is CASRGQGQRKNQPQHF. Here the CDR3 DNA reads TGTGCCAGCAGGGGACAGGGGCAAAGAAAAAATCAGCCCCAGCATTTT.

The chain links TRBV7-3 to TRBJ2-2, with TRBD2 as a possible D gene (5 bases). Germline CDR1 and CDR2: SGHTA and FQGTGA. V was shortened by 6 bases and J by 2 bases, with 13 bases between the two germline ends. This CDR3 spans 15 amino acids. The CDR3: CASRTAPGNTGELFF. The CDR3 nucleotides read TGTGCCAGCAGAACCGCGCCGGGAAACACCGGGGAGCTGTTTTTT.

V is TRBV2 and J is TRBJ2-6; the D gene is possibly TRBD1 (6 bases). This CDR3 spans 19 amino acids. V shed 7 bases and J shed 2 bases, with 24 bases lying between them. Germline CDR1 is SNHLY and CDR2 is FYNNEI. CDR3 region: CASNRQDSQILPGANVLTF. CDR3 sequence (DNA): TGTGCCAGCAATCGACAGGACAGTCAAATACTTCCTGGGGCCAACGTCCTGACTTTC. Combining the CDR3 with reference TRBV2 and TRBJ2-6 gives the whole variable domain EPEVTQTPSHQVTQMGQEVILRCVPISNHLYFYWYRQILGQKVEFLVSFYNNEISEKSEIFDDQFSVERPDGSNFTLKIRSTKLEDSAMYFCASNRQDSQILPGANVLTFGAGSRLTVL.